The entry below gives a single T cell receptor (beta chain) sequence along with its context. The source of the sample is a study of cytomegalovirus exposure and HLA in healthy donors. PCR used 60 Vbeta primers and 13 Jbeta primers. This table comes from immunoSEQ multiplex PCR, and its TCRdb copy is limited to in-frame clones, with some not included. The table has a few hundred thousand clones, nearly 80% seen once; the top ten hold under 2%. Trimming left V 0 bases short and J 10 bases short, with 5 bases between. The CDR3 is 11 amino acids. Per germline, CDR1 SGHDT and CDR2 YYEEEE. The source is a man between 18 and 29 years old in good health and CMV-seronegative. Sequenced material: PBMCs. The V call is TRBV5-6, the J call TRBJ2-1; D is unclear. The CDR3 loop is CASSLDQEQFF. The CDR3 DNA follows: TGTGCCAGCAGCTTGGATCAGGAGCAGTTCTTC.